This T cell receptor beta chain is drawn from a study of blood T cell repertoires in COVID-19. Looked up from germline, CDR1 is SGHAT and CDR2 is FQNNGV. CDR3 length: 14 residues. The V end was cut by 1 base, the J end by 6 bases, with 13 bases between. Profiling relied on immunoSEQ multiplex PCR, and the TCRdb table lists in-frame clones only, not all of them. There are approximately 190,000 clones in the sample; 75% to 95% occur only once, and approximately 0.5% lies in the top ten. In its sample, this clone was seen a few times. The chain links TRBV11-2 to TRBJ2-7; the D gene is possibly TRBD1 (5 bases). The sample comprised peripheral blood. This receptor was identified in a man between 50 and 59 years old with acute or convalescent COVID-19. CDR3 sequence: CASSLVSQVGEQYF. Here the CDR3 DNA reads TGTGCCAGCAGCTTAGTTTCACAGGTGGGCGAGCAGTACTTC.